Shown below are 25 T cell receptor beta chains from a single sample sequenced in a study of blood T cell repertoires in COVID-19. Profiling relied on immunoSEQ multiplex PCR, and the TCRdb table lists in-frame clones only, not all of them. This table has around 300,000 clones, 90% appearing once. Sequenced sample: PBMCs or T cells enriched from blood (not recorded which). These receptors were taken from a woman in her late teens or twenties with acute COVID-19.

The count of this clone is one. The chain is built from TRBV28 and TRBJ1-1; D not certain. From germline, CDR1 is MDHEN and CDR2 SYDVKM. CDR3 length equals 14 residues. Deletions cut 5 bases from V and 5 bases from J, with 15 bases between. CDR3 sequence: CASSVPGAITEAFF. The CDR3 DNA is TGTGCCAGCAGTGTGCCCGGAGCGATAACTGAAGCTTTCTTT.

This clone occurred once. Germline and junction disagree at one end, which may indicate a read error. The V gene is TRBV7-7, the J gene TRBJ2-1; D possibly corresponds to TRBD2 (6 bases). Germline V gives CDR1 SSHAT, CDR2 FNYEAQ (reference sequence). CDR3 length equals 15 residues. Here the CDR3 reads CASSLGLSSYNEQFF. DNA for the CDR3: TGTGCTAGCAGCTTAGGACTAAGCTCCTACAATGAGCAGTTCTTC. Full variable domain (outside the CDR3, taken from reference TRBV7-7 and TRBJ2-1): GAGVSQSPRYKVTKRGQDVTLRCDPISSHATLYWYQQALGQGPEFLTYFNYEAQPDKSGLPSDRFSAERPEGSISTLTIQRTEQRDSAMYRCASSLGLSSYNEQFFGPGTRLTVL.

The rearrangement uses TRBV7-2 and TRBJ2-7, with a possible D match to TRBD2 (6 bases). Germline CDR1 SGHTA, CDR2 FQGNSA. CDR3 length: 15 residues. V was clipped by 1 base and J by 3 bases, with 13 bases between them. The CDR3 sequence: CASSLVGGAVYEQYF. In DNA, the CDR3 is TGTGCCAGCAGCTTAGTCGGCGGGGCCGTCTACGAGCAGTACTTC.

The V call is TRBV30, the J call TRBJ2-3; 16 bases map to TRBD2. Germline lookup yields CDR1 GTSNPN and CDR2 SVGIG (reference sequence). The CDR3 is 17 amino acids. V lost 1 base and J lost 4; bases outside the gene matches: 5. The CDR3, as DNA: TGTGCCTGGAGTGGGGGACTAGCGGGAGGGAGAGCAGATACGCAGTATTTT. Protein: CAWSGGLAGGRADTQYF. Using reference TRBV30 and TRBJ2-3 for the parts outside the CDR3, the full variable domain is SQTIHQWPATLVQPVGSPLSLECTVEGTSNPNLYWYRQAAGRGLQLLFYSVGIGQISSEVPQNLSASRPQDRQFILSSKKLLLSDSGFYLCAWSGGLAGGRADTQYFGPGTRLTVL.

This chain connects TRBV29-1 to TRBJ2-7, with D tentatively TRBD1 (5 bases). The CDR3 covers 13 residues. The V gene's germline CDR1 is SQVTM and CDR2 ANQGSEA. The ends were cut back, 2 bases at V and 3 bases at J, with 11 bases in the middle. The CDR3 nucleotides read TGCAGCGTTGAAAACCCCAGGGACTACGAGCAGTACTTC. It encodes CSVENPRDYEQYF.

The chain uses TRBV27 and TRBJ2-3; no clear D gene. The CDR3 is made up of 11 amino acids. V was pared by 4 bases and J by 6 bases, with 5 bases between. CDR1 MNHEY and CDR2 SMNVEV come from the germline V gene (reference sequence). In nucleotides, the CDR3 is TGTGCCAGCAGTTATATGGATACGCAGTATTTT. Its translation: CASSYMDTQYF.

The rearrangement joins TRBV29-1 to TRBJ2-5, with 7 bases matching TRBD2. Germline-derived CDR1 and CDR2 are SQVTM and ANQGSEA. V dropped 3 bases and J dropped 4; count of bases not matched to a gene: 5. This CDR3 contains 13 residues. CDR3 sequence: CSVEVGGAETQYF. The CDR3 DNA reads TGCAGCGTTGAGGTGGGAGGGGCAGAGACCCAGTACTTC.

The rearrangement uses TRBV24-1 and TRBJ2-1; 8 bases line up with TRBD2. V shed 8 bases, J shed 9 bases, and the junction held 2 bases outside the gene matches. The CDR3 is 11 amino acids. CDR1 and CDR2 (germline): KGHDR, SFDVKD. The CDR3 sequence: CATTGGGEQFF. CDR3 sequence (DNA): TGTGCCACCACCGGGGGGGGTGAGCAGTTCTTC.

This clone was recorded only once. The CDR3 region has the DNA TGTGCCAGCAGCCAATCCGGGACAGGGGGGCCTGAAGCTTTCTTT. Protein product: CASSQSGTGGPEAFF. The chain carries TRBV16 and TRBJ1-1, with 11 bases lining up with TRBD1. Germline trimming cut 0 bases from V and 6 bases from J; bases unmatched to any gene: 3. Germline lookup yields CDR1 KGHSY and CDR2 FQNENV. CDR3 size: 15 residues.

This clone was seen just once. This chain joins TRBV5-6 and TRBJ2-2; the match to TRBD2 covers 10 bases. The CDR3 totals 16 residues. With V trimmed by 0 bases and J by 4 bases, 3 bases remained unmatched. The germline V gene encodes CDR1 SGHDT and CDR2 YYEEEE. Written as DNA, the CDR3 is TGTGCCAGCAGCTTGGAACTAGCGGGAAGCACCGGGGAGCTGTTTTTT. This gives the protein CASSLELAGSTGELFF.

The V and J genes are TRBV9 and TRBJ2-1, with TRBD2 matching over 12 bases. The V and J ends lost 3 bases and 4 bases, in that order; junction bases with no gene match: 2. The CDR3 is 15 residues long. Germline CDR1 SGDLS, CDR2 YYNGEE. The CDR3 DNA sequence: TGTGCCAGCAGCGGGGGACTAGCGGGTTACAATGAGCAGTTCTTC. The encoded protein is CASSGGLAGYNEQFF.

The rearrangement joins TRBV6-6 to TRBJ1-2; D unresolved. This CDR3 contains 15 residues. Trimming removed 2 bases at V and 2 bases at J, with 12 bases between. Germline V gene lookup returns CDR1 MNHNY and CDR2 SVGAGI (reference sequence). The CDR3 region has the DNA TGTGCCAGCAGTTACCCCCGGAGTAACAACTATGGCTACACCTTC. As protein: CASSYPRSNNYGYTF.

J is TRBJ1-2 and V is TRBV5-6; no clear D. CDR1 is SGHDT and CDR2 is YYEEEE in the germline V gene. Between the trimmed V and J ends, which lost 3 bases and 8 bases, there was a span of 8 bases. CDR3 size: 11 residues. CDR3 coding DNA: TGTGCCAGCAGCTGGTCGGTCGGCTACACCTTC. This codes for CASSWSVGYTF.

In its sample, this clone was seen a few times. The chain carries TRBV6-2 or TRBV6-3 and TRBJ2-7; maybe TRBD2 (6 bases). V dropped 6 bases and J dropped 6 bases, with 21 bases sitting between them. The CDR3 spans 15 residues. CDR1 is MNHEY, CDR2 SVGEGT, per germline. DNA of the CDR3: TGTGCCAGCAGCCAGACGACTAGTCGCACATCCGAGCAGTACTTC. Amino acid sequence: CASSQTTSRTSEQYF.

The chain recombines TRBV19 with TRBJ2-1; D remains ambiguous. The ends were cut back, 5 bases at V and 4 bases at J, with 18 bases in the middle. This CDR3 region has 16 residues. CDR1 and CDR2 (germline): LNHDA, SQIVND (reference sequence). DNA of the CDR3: TGTGCCAGTAGTGGCGGTCACATCAGAGATTACAATGAGCAGTTCTTC. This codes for CASSGGHIRDYNEQFF. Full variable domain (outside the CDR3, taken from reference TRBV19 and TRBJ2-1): DGGITQSPKYLFRKEGQNVTLSCEQNLNHDAMYWYRQDPGQGLRLIYYSQIVNDFQKGDIAEGYSVSREKKESFPLTVTSAQKNPTAFYLCASSGGHIRDYNEQFFGPGTRLTVL.

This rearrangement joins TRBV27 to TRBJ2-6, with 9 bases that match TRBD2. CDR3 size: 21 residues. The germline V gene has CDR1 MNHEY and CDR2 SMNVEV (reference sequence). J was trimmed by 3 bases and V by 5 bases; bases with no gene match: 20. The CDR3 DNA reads TGTGCCAGCAGTCCTTATATTAGCGGGAGCGCCTCCCTATTTGGGGCCAACGTCCTGACTTTC. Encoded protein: CASSPYISGSASLFGANVLTF.

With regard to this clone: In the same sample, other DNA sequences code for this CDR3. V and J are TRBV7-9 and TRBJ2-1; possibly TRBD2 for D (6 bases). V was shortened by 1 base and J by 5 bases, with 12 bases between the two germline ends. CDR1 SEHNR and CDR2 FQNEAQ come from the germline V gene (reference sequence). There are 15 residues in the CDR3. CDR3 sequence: CASSLGSGTHNEQFF. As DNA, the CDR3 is TGTGCCAGCAGCTTAGGCTCCGGGACTCACAATGAGCAGTTCTTC.

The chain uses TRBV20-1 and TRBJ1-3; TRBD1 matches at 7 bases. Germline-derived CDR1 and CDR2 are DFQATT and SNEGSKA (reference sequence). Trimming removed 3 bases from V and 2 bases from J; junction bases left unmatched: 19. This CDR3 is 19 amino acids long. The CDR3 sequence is CSASHYPPTQGSAGNTIYF. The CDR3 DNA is TGCAGTGCTAGTCATTACCCCCCCACACAGGGGTCAGCTGGAAACACCATATATTTT.

CDR3 sequence reads: CSASRQGYSGPYNEQFF. The CDR3 DNA follows: TGCAGTGCTAGTCGCCAAGGCTATAGCGGACCCTACAATGAGCAGTTCTTC. The gene calls are TRBV20-1 and TRBJ2-1; D is perhaps TRBD2 (6 bases). This CDR3 has 17 amino acids. With 3 bases removed from V and 2 bases from J, the gap between germline ends came to 20 bases. Germline CDR1 reads DFQATT; CDR2 reads SNEGSKA (reference sequence).

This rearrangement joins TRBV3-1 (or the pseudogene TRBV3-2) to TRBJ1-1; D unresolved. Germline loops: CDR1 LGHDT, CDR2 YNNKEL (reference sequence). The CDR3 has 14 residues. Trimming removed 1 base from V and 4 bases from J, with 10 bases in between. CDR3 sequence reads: CASSQAGVVTEAFF. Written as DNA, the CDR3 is TGTGCCAGCAGCCAAGCGGGAGTAGTCACTGAAGCTTTCTTT.

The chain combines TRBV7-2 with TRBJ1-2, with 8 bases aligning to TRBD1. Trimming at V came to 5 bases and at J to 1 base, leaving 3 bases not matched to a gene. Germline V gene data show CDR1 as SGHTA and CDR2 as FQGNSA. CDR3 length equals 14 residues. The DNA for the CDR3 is TGTGCCAGCAGCCCAGGACAGGGTAACTATGGCTACACCTTC. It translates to CASSPGQGNYGYTF.

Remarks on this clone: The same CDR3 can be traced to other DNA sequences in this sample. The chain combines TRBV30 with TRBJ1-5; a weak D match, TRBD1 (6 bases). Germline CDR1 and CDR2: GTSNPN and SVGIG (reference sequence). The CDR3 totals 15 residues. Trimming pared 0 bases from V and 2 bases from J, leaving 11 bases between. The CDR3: CAWSVGGGGNQPQHF. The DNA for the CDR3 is TGTGCCTGGAGTGTAGGGGGAGGGGGCAATCAGCCCCAGCATTTT.

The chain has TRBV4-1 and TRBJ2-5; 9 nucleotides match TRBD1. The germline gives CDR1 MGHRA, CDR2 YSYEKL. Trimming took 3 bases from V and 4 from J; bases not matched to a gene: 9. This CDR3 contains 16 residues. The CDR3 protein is CASSQAQGAPGETQYF. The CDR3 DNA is TGCGCCAGCAGCCAGGCACAGGGGGCGCCGGGAGAGACCCAGTACTTC.

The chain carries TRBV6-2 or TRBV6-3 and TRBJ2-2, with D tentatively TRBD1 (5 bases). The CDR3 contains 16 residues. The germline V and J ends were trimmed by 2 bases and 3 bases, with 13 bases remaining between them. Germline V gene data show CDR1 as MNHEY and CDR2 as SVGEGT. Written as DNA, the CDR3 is TGTGCCAGCAGTTACCCCCACGGCAGGGACACCGGGGAGCTGTTTTTT. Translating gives CASSYPHGRDTGELFF.

This CDR3 reads CAISGLAGGSTGELFF. CDR3 DNA sequence: TGTGCCATCAGCGGACTAGCGGGAGGATCCACCGGGGAGCTGTTTTTT. The gene calls are TRBV10-3 and TRBJ2-2; 14 bases agree with TRBD2. The germline V gene encodes CDR1 ENHRY and CDR2 SYGVKD. The ends lost 6 bases at V and 4 bases at J; junction bases unmatched: 4. This CDR3 region has 16 residues.